This entry lists 18 T cell receptor beta chains sequenced from one sample in a study of blood T cell repertoires in COVID-19. Clones were sequenced by immunoSEQ multiplex PCR, and TCRdb holds only the in-frame ones, with some missing. The table records 250,000 or so clones, around 87% of them present only once. The sample comprised peripheral blood. These receptors came from a woman aged 55-69 years with COVID-19, enrolled during active disease.

The chain is built from TRBV6-1 and TRBJ2-7; 7 bases map to TRBD1. Germline V gene lookup returns CDR1 MNHNS and CDR2 SASEGT. The V and J ends lost 1 base and 5 bases, in that order; junction bases with no gene match: 2. This CDR3 region has 13 residues. CDR3 in amino acids: CASSEVQGDEQYF. In DNA form, the CDR3 reads TGTGCCAGCAGTGAAGTCCAGGGGGACGAGCAGTACTTC.

The chain is built from TRBV15 and TRBJ1-5; 8 bases are shared with TRBD1. Trimming cost V 8 bases and J 4 bases; bases outside gene matches: 7. In germline, CDR1 is LNHNV, CDR2 YYDKDF (reference sequence). CDR3 length: 14 residues. CDR3 residues: CATLDREGNQPQHF. The CDR3 DNA reads TGTGCCACCTTGGACAGGGAAGGTAATCAGCCCCAGCATTTT.

J is TRBJ2-3 and V is TRBV7-3; TRBD2 matches at 9 bases. This CDR3 is built from 12 residues. Germline CDR1 and CDR2: SGHTA and FQGTGA. J was trimmed by 3 bases and V by 11 bases; bases with no gene match: 3. The CDR3 here is CASSGITDTQYF. In DNA, the CDR3 is TGTGCCTCTAGCGGGATAACAGATACGCAGTATTTT.

CDR3 in amino acids: CASSQGGSGANVLTF. The CDR3 DNA follows: TGTGCCAGCAGCCAGGGAGGCTCTGGGGCCAACGTCCTGACTTTC. The chain is built from TRBV14 and TRBJ2-6, with D possibly TRBD2 on 6 matching bases. Germline V gives CDR1 SGHDN, CDR2 FVKESK. V was shortened by 3 bases and J by 0 bases, with 6 bases between the two germline ends. This CDR3 has 15 amino acids.

The chain has TRBV28 and TRBJ1-5, with a tentative D call TRBD1 (5 bases). The CDR3 is made up of 12 amino acids. CDR1 and CDR2 from the germline V gene are MDHEN and SYDVKM. With 7 bases removed from V and 5 bases from J, the gap between germline ends came to 9 bases. This chain's CDR3 is CASNWGDQPQHF. The CDR3 DNA reads as TGTGCCAGCAACTGGGGGGATCAGCCCCAGCATTTT.

The chain couples TRBV5-3 to TRBJ2-1; possible D gene TRBD2, 7 bases. TRBV5-3 is known as an ORF, though its function is uncertain. The length of the CDR3 is 17 residues. The V gene lost 6 bases and the J gene lost 2 bases, with 21 bases spanning the gap. The CDR3 sequence: CARIPLQGGGPYNEQFF. For the CDR3, the DNA is TGTGCCAGAATTCCACTCCAAGGGGGGGGGCCCTACAATGAGCAGTTCTTC.

This rearrangement joins TRBV4-2 to TRBJ2-3, with D perhaps TRBD1 (7 bases). Germline lookup yields CDR1 LGHNA and CDR2 YNFKEQ. Trimming took off 5 bases at V and 5 bases at J, with 17 bases between the two ends. The CDR3 runs to 15 residues. The DNA of the CDR3 is TGTGCCAGCAGCTGGGGGGTACAGGGGTTAGATACGCAGTATTTT. This translates into CASSWGVQGLDTQYF.

The chain couples TRBV2 to TRBJ2-2; TRBD2 matches 14 bases. This CDR3 spans 16 amino acids. From germline, CDR1 is SNHLY and CDR2 FYNNEI. The junction had 4 bases not matched to a gene; V was cut back by 6 bases and J by 4 bases. The CDR3 protein is CASRRLAGGATGELFF. For the CDR3, the DNA is TGTGCCAGCAGGAGACTAGCGGGAGGGGCCACCGGGGAGCTGTTTTTT.

This clone was seen a single time. The V gene is TRBV5-1, the J gene TRBJ2-7; 8 positions match TRBD1. CDR3 length equals 18 residues. The trim removed 4 bases at V and 1 base at J, leaving 16 bases unmatched. From germline, CDR1 is SGHRS and CDR2 YFSETQ. The CDR3 bases are TGCGCCAGCAGCCTTTCTTACTCCGGACAGGGAGTGTCCTACGAGCAGTACTTC. Translating it yields CASSLSYSGQGVSYEQYF. The full variable domain, with the rest looked up from reference TRBV5-1 and TRBJ2-7, is KAGVTQTPRYLIKTRGQQVTLSCSPISGHRSVSWYQQTPGQGLQFLFEYFSETQRNKGNFPGRFSGRQFSNSRSEMNVSTLELGDSALYLCASSLSYSGQGVSYEQYFGPGTRLTVT.

J is TRBJ2-3 and V is TRBV14; TRBD2 aligns across 9 bases. The CDR3 covers 18 residues. The germline V gene has CDR1 SGHDN and CDR2 FVKESK. V shed 4 bases, J shed 7 bases, and the junction held 18 bases outside the gene matches. Here the CDR3 reads CASSPLVDVREGRYTQYF. As DNA, the CDR3 is TGTGCCAGCAGCCCCCTAGTCGATGTGCGGGAGGGCCGTTATACGCAGTATTTT.

This sequence joins TRBV18 and TRBJ2-7, with 12 bases aligning to TRBD2. Germline V gene data show CDR1 as KGHSH and CDR2 as LQKENI. CDR3 size: 14 residues. Losses at the gene ends were 6 bases for V and 4 bases for J; bases not matched to a gene: 4. This CDR3 reads CASSATSGSYEQYF. The CDR3 DNA reads as TGTGCCAGCTCGGCGACTAGCGGGAGTTACGAGCAGTACTTC.

In its sample, this clone was seen a few times. This chain uses TRBV7-7 with TRBJ2-2; a possible D gene is TRBD2 (6 bases). Germline V gives CDR1 SSHAT, CDR2 FNYEAQ (reference sequence). This CDR3 has 15 residues. V was cut by 5 bases and J by 9 bases, with 19 bases left in between. CDR3: CASSPTAAGARELFF. The CDR3 DNA follows: TGTGCCAGCAGCCCCACCGCAGCGGGCGCGCGGGAGCTGTTTTTT.

This clone occurred once. The chain uses TRBV14 and TRBJ1-6; D is uncertain. The CDR3 totals 12 residues. V lost 1 base, J lost 10 bases, and 5 bases lay in between. The germline CDR1 and CDR2 sequences are SGHDN and FVKESK. CDR3 in amino acids: CASSQGGSPLHF. Here the CDR3 DNA reads TGTGCCAGCAGCCAAGGAGGGTCACCCCTCCACTTT.

The J gene is TRBJ1-1, the V gene TRBV5-1, with D possibly TRBD1 on 5 matching bases. The CDR3 totals 14 residues. The V gene lost 0 bases and the J gene lost 4 bases, with 10 bases spanning the gap. In germline, CDR1 is SGHRS, CDR2 YFSETQ. The CDR3 nucleotides read TGCGCCAGCAGCTTGGAGGGGTCGGTCACTGAAGCTTTCTTT. As protein: CASSLEGSVTEAFF.

The chain carries TRBV5-1 and TRBJ1-1, with D perhaps matching TRBD1 (5 bases). The CDR3 spans 15 residues. Germline V gene data show CDR1 as SGHRS and CDR2 as YFSETQ. V was trimmed by 4 bases and J by 1 base, leaving 14 bases between them. CDR3 DNA: TGCGCCAGCAGCGGTCGGGGGACCGAGAACACTGAAGCTTTCTTT. Translating gives CASSGRGTENTEAFF.

The chain links TRBV2 to TRBJ2-7; D unclear. V gave up 6 bases and J gave up 0 bases, with 6 bases separating them. The length of the CDR3 is 12 residues. Germline values: CDR1 SNHLY, CDR2 FYNNEI. The CDR3 DNA follows: TGTGCCAGCAGATCCGTCTCCTACGAGCAGTACTTC. This translates into CASRSVSYEQYF.

CDR3 residues: CSAPANYGYTF. The CDR3 bases are TGCAGTGCCCCGGCTAACTATGGCTACACCTTC. This rearrangement joins TRBV20-1 to TRBJ1-2, with D unclear. The CDR3 is 11 residues long. Germline lookup yields CDR1 DFQATT and CDR2 SNEGSKA (reference sequence). V lost 6 bases and J lost 0, with 5 bases in between.

This clone was observed a single time. This chain links TRBV4-1 with TRBJ1-1, with 9 bases identical to TRBD1. Germline loops: CDR1 MGHRA, CDR2 YSYEKL. The CDR3 contains 16 residues. V was clipped by 4 bases and J by 3 bases; unmatched bases: 9. DNA for the CDR3: TGCGCCAGCAGCCCCCGGGACAGGGTAGGAGACACTGAAGCTTTCTTT. It is translated as CASSPRDRVGDTEAFF.